This T cell receptor (beta chain) was captured in a study of glioma-infiltrating T cells. Overall study: WHO grade II oligodendrogliomas or astrocytomas, plus non-recurrent WHO grade IV glioblastomas, were sampled. Target coverage was about 4.5- to 11-fold for 950,000 to 1,000,000 blood T cells. Before surgery, glioma patients received dexamethasone for at most six days.

Amplification of TCR alpha and beta CDR3 regions from RNA used iRepertoire nested multiplex PCR. Via MiXCR, TCRdb re-called the multiplex PCR reads, giving one row per CDR3 protein. Here the sample spans around 350,000 distinct CDR3 sequences, less than 50% being singletons. This CDR3 is built from 12 residues. Between the trimmed V and J ends, which lost 6 bases and 4 bases, there was a span of 12 bases. From germline, CDR1 is DFQATT and CDR2 SNEGSKA (reference sequence). The origin of this receptor is a human donor with low-grade glioma or glioblastoma, undergoing nonglioma brain surgery, or in good health (not recorded which). The chain combines TRBV20-1 with TRBJ2-5, with D possibly TRBD2 on 5 matching bases. Sequenced input: glioma tissue, nonneoplastic brain tissue, or PBMCs (not recorded which). In DNA, the CDR3 is TGCAGTGCCCACGGGGTGGGAGAGACCCAGTACTTC. It yields the protein CSAHGVGETQYF.